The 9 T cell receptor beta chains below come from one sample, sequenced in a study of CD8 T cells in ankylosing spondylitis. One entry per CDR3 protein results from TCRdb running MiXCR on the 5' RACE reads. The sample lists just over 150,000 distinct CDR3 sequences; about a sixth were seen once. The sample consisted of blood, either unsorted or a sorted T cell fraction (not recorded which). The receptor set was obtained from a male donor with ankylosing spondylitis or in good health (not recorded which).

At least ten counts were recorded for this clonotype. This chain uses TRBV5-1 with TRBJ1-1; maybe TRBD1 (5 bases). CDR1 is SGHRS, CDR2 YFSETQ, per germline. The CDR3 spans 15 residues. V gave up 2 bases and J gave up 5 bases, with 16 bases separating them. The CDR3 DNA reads TGCGCCAGCAGCTTTGGAGGAGCCGGGGGAACTGAAGCTTTCTTT. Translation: CASSFGGAGGTEAFF.

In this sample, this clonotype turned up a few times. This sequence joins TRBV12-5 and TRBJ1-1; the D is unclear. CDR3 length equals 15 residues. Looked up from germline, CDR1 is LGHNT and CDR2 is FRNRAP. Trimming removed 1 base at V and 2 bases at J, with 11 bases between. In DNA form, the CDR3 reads TGTGCTAGTGGTTTGGGTTGGGCGGGAAACACTGAAGCTTTCTTT. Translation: CASGLGWAGNTEAFF.

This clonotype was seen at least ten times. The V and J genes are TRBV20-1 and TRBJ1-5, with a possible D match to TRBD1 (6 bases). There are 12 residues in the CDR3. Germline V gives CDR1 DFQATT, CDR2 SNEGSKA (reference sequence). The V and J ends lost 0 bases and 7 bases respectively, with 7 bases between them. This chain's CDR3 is CSARDGGQPQHF. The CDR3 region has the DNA TGCAGTGCTAGAGACGGGGGCCAGCCCCAGCATTTT.

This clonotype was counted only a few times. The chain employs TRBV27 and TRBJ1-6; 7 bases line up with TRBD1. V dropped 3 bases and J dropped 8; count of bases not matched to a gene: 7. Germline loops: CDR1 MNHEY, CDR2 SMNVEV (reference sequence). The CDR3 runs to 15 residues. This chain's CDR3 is CASSLRRGLDSPLHF. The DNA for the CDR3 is TGTGCCAGCAGTTTGCGGAGGGGGCTTGATTCACCCCTCCACTTT.

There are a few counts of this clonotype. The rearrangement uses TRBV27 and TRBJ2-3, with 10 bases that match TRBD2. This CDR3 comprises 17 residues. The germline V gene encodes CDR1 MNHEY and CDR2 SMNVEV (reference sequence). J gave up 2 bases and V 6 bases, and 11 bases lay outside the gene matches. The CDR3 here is CASSQTIAGGLTDTQYF. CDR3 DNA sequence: TGTGCCAGCAGCCAGACCATAGCGGGAGGCCTCACAGATACGCAGTATTTT.

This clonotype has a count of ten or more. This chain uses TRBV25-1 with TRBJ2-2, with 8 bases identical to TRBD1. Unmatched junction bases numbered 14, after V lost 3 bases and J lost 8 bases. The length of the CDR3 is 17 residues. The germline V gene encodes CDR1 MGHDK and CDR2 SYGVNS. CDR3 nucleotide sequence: TGTGCCAGCAGTGATGGTCGGGACAGGTCCGTCGGAGGGGAGCTGTTTTTT. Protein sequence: CASSDGRDRSVGGELFF.

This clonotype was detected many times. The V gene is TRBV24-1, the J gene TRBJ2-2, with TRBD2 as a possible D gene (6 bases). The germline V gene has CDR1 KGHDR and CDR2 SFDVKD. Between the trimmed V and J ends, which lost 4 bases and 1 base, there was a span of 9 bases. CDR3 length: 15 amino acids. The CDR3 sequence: CATSDFGRNTGELFF. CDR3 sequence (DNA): TGTGCCACCAGTGACTTCGGGAGGAACACCGGGGAGCTGTTTTTT.

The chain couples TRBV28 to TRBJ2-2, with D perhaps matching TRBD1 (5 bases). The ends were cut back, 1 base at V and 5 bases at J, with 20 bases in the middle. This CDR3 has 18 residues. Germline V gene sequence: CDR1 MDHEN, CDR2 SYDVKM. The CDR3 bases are TGTGCCAGCAGTTTATTTGCTCCATTAGGGGCTACGACCGGGGAGCTGTTTTTT. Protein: CASSLFAPLGATTGELFF.

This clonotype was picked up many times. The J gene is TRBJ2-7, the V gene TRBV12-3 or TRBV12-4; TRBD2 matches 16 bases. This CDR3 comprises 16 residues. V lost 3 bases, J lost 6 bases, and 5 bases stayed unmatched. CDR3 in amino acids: CASSFLGTSGRGEQYF. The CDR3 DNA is TGTGCCAGCAGTTTCCTAGGGACTAGCGGGAGGGGCGAGCAGTACTTC.